These 25 T cell receptor beta chains share one sample of origin, sequenced in a study of T cell changes during pregnancy in multiple sclerosis. Data came from immunoSEQ multiplex PCR; TCRdb stores just in-frame clones and leaves some out. The table has 50,000 to 60,000 clones, over 80% seen once. Material: CD4+ T cells from peripheral blood mononuclear cells, obtained in the first trimester of pregnancy. The receptors originated from a female donor with multiple sclerosis, enrolled in a pregnancy study.

This sequence joins TRBV12-5 and TRBJ2-3; 9 bases align to TRBD1. This CDR3 spans 12 amino acids. Germline V gene lookup returns CDR1 LGHNT and CDR2 FRNRAP. With 6 bases clipped from V and 14 bases from J, the junction kept 9 bases outside the gene matches. The CDR3 DNA reads TGTGCTAGTGGAACAACCGGGACAGGGTCGTATTTT. Residues: CASGTTGTGSYF.

This clone was counted a single time. J is TRBJ2-5 and V is TRBV7-2; D ambiguous. There are 11 residues in the CDR3. Per germline, CDR1 SGHTA and CDR2 FQGNSA. Trimming cost V 0 bases and J 9 bases, with 5 bases left between them. In DNA form, the CDR3 reads TGTGCCAGCAGCTTAGCTCCGGCCCAGTACTTC. It translates to CASSLAPAQYF. Full variable domain (missing parts from reference TRBV7-2 and TRBJ2-5): GAGVSQSPSNKVTEKGKDVELRCDPISGHTALYWYRQSLGQGLEFLIYFQGNSAPDKSGLPSDRFSAERTGGSVSTLTIQRTQQEDSAVYLCASSLAPAQYFGPGTRLLVL.

The rearrangement uses TRBV7-8 and TRBJ2-7, with 9 bases lining up with TRBD2. CDR1 and CDR2 (germline): SGHVS, FQNEAQ. V shed 0 bases and J 3 bases; nucleotides not matched to a gene: 6. This CDR3 comprises 16 residues. In DNA, the CDR3 is TGTGCCAGCAGCTTAGCGATGCGGGGGGGCGGCTACGAGCAGTACTTC. It translates to CASSLAMRGGGYEQYF.

The V gene is TRBV5-1, the J gene TRBJ2-7; 8 bases line up with TRBD1. This CDR3 comprises 19 residues. V lost 0 bases and J lost 6; bases outside the gene matches: 20. CDR1 is SGHRS and CDR2 is YFSETQ in the germline V gene. The CDR3 spells CASSLVSLGARTGTGEQYF. The CDR3 DNA reads TGCGCCAGCAGCTTGGTGTCGCTGGGGGCACGGACAGGGACCGGCGAGCAGTACTTC.

This chain connects TRBV18 to TRBJ1-1; the D gene is possibly TRBD1 (6 bases). This CDR3 is built from 16 residues. Trimming removed 4 bases from V and 4 bases from J, with 19 bases in between. CDR1 and CDR2 from the germline V gene are KGHSH and LQKENI. CDR3 sequence (DNA): TGTGCCAGCTCACTCAGGGGCGCCATTGGGAGCACTGAAGCTTTCTTT. Its protein product is CASSLRGAIGSTEAFF.

This clone was detected ten times or more. V is TRBV23-1 and J is TRBJ2-4; D is perhaps TRBD1 (6 bases). TRBV23-1 is an ORF for which the function is uncertain. The CDR3 is 18 amino acids. V lost 8 bases and J lost 0, with 23 bases in between. CDR3 sequence reads: CASSHPGHAKGAKNIQYF. The CDR3 nucleotides are TGCGCCAGCTCTCACCCGGGACACGCGAAAGGAGCCAAAAACATTCAGTACTTC.

This chain links TRBV7-2 with TRBJ1-3; no reliable D call. Germline V CDR1 and CDR2: SGHTA, FQGNSA. The V end lost 6 bases, the J end lost 4 bases, and 10 bases lay between the germline ends. The CDR3 is made up of 13 amino acids. The CDR3 here is CASSPQQGNTIYF. The CDR3 nucleotides read TGTGCCAGCAGTCCCCAACAGGGAAACACCATATATTTT.

The rearrangement links TRBV9 to TRBJ2-1; 7 nucleotides agree with TRBD1. The CDR3 extends over 13 amino acids. Germline V lookup: CDR1 SGDLS, CDR2 YYNGEE. Trimming at V came to 3 bases and at J to 4 bases, leaving 1 base not matched to a gene. CDR3 sequence (DNA): TGTGCCAGCAGCGCGACAGGGTACAATGAGCAGTTCTTC. Amino acid sequence: CASSATGYNEQFF.

This sequence joins TRBV4-3 and TRBJ2-3, with 10 bases that match TRBD2. This CDR3 is 16 amino acids long. V was clipped by 0 bases and J by 5 bases; unmatched bases: 5. Germline values: CDR1 LGHNA, CDR2 YSLEER. The CDR3 DNA reads TGCGCCAGCAGCCAAGATGCGGCTAGCGGGGGAGATACGCAGTATTTT. The encoded protein is CASSQDAASGGDTQYF.

This rearrangement joins TRBV18 to TRBJ2-7, with TRBD1 identical over 9 bases. CDR1 and CDR2 from the germline V gene are KGHSH and LQKENI. The CDR3 is made up of 15 amino acids. The junction had 7 bases not matched to a gene; V was cut back by 5 bases and J by 2 bases. The CDR3 sequence is CASSIRTGEPYEQYF. The CDR3 nucleotides are TGTGCCAGCTCAATTAGGACAGGGGAGCCCTACGAGCAGTACTTC.

This clone was observed once. The chain has TRBV6-6 and TRBJ1-2; D is perhaps TRBD1 (5 bases). This CDR3 comprises 16 residues. Deletions cut 1 base from V and 2 bases from J, with 14 bases between. The germline gives CDR1 MNHNY, CDR2 SVGAGI (reference sequence). The CDR3 region is CASSYWDYQSNYGYTF. CDR3 coding DNA: TGTGCCAGCAGTTACTGGGACTACCAGTCGAACTATGGCTACACCTTC.

The CDR3 sequence is CASSVGQGVSGANVLTF. The DNA of the CDR3 is TGTGCCAGCAGCGTAGGGCAGGGGGTGAGTGGGGCCAACGTCCTGACTTTC. This chain links TRBV9 with TRBJ2-6, with TRBD1 identical over 7 bases. This CDR3 is built from 17 residues. The germline CDR1 and CDR2 sequences are SGDLS and YYNGEE. The J segment lost 3 bases and the V segment lost 0 bases, leaving 6 bases of the junction unmatched.

This clone was counted only a few times. The V gene is TRBV4-3, the J gene TRBJ1-2; no firm D call. The CDR3 runs to 15 residues. Germline V lookup: CDR1 LGHNA, CDR2 YSLEER. V was cut by 0 bases and J by 1 base, with 9 bases left in between. CDR3 region: CASSQDPRVNYGYTF. The CDR3 nucleotides are TGCGCCAGCAGCCAAGATCCACGGGTTAACTATGGCTACACCTTC.

The gene calls are TRBV6-5 and TRBJ1-2; 9 positions match TRBD1. The germline CDR1 and CDR2 sequences are MNHEY and SVGAGI. The CDR3 extends over 13 amino acids. The V segment lost 4 bases and the J segment 6 bases; nucleotides outside the gene matches: 3. The DNA of the CDR3 is TGTGCCAGCAGTTTTGGACAGGGGAATGGCTACACCTTC. As protein: CASSFGQGNGYTF.

The rearrangement links TRBV10-1 to TRBJ1-6; 7 bases agree with TRBD1. The CDR3 is 16 amino acids. J lost 8 bases, V lost 7 bases, and 14 bases had no gene match. Germline V gene sequence: CDR1 WNHNN, CDR2 SYGVQD (reference sequence). The CDR3 loop is CASNAGAQGEDSPLHF. The CDR3 DNA reads as TGCGCCAGCAATGCGGGCGCCCAGGGGGAGGATTCACCCCTCCACTTT.

The genes are TRBV9 and TRBJ2-3; maybe TRBD2 (5 bases). Per the germline V gene, CDR1 is SGDLS and CDR2 is YYNGEE. Trimming shortened V by 0 bases and J by 2 bases, and 10 bases separated the two germline ends. The CDR3 spans 15 residues. The CDR3 protein is CASSVVGGPTDTQYF. The CDR3 nucleotides read TGTGCCAGCAGCGTAGTTGGCGGGCCCACAGATACGCAGTATTTT.

V is TRBV7-9 and J is TRBJ1-2; possibly TRBD1 for D (5 bases). The CDR3 has 14 amino acids. Germline CDR1 and CDR2: SEHNR and FQNEAQ (reference sequence). V was cut by 1 base and J by 2 bases, with 8 bases left in between. DNA for the CDR3: TGTGCCAGCAGCTTAGTAAGACAGAACTATGGCTACACCTTC. As protein: CASSLVRQNYGYTF. Looking up the rest from reference TRBV7-9 and TRBJ1-2 gives the full variable domain: DTGVSQNPRHKITKRGQNVTFRCDPISEHNRLYWYRQTLGQGPEFLTYFQNEAQLEKSRLLSDRFSAERPKGSFSTLEIQRTEQGDSAMYLCASSLVRQNYGYTFGSGTRLTVV.

This clone was detected only once. The DNA for the CDR3 is TGTGCCAGCAGCGACAGGGGAGAGACCCAGTACTTC. This sequence encodes CASSDRGETQYF. The chain combines TRBV11-1 with TRBJ2-5, with TRBD1 matching 8 bases. Looked up from germline, CDR1 is SGHAT and CDR2 is FQDESV (reference sequence). The CDR3 length is 12 residues. The junction had 0 bases not matched to a gene; V was cut back by 5 bases and J by 4 bases.

The chain recombines TRBV19 with TRBJ1-3; D is ambiguous. Germline-derived CDR1 and CDR2 are LNHDA and SQIVND (reference sequence). The V and J ends lost 3 bases and 4 bases respectively, with 10 bases between them. The CDR3 is 14 residues long. The CDR3 region is CASSMRVLGNTIYF. CDR3 sequence (DNA): TGTGCCAGTAGTATGAGGGTCCTCGGAAACACCATATATTTT.

This clone was seen a few times. This sequence joins TRBV9 and TRBJ2-1; D gene uncertain. The CDR3 has 13 residues. Germline V gene sequence: CDR1 SGDLS, CDR2 YYNGEE. V lost 0 bases and J 10 bases, leaving 11 bases between the germline ends. CDR3 nucleotide sequence: TGTGCCAGCAGCGTAGATGCCCTCCGGGAGCAGTTCTTC. Amino acid sequence: CASSVDALREQFF.

This clone was found a few times. This sequence joins TRBV5-1 and TRBJ2-3; 12 positions agree with TRBD2. There are 20 residues in the CDR3. Trimming removed 0 bases from V and 5 bases from J; junction bases left unmatched: 16. Germline CDR1 reads SGHRS; CDR2 reads YFSETQ. Written as DNA, the CDR3 is TGCGCCAGCAGCTTGGATACTAGCGGGGGGTTTCCATCGTCCTTAGATACGCAGTATTTT. Translating gives CASSLDTSGGFPSSLDTQYF.

This clone came up a few times. The chain couples TRBV2 to TRBJ1-5; D is uncertain. Germline V CDR1 and CDR2: SNHLY, FYNNEI. V was trimmed by 8 bases and J by 0 bases, leaving 11 bases between them. The CDR3 extends over 14 amino acids. CDR3 loop: CASCPSGSNQPQHF. The CDR3 nucleotides are TGTGCCAGCTGCCCTTCGGGTAGCAATCAGCCCCAGCATTTT.

CDR3 DNA sequence: TGTGCCAGTAGTATCCCGAGCAGGGTTAACTATGGCTACACCTTC. It codes for CASSIPSRVNYGYTF. The chain uses TRBV19 and TRBJ1-2; TRBD1 might be the D (5 bases). CDR1 LNHDA and CDR2 SQIVND come from the germline V gene (reference sequence). CDR3 length: 15 amino acids. Trimming left V 3 bases short and J 1 base short, with 12 bases between.

The table lists this clone with a few counts. The J gene is TRBJ1-3, the V gene TRBV4-1; D might be TRBD1 (5 bases). Trimming removed 0 bases from V and 4 bases from J, with 13 bases in between. The CDR3 contains 16 residues. Germline CDR1 MGHRA, CDR2 YSYEKL. For the CDR3, the DNA is TGCGCCAGCAGCCAAGATCCAGGGTCGTCCGGAAACACCATATATTTT. Its protein product is CASSQDPGSSGNTIYF.

The rearrangement links TRBV9 to TRBJ1-1, with 7 positions matching TRBD1. V was pared by 2 bases and J by 0 bases, with 1 base of the junction left unmatched. Germline V gene sequence: CDR1 SGDLS, CDR2 YYNGEE. The CDR3 has 14 residues. The CDR3 DNA sequence: TGTGCCAGCAGCGTGGGACAGATGAACACTGAAGCTTTCTTT. It translates to CASSVGQMNTEAFF.